Listed below are T cell receptor beta chains from one sample, sequenced in a study of blood T cell repertoires in COVID-19. The protocol was immunoSEQ multiplex PCR, while the TCRdb copy is restricted to in-frame clones and leaves out a portion. The sample consists of 250,000 to 300,000 clones, about 90% of them appearing once. The sequenced material came from peripheral blood. All receptors come from a woman in her twenties or thirties with COVID-19, enrolled during active disease. The CDR3 runs from the conserved cysteine through the conserved F or W. The D gene is left open where the match is weak. Size tells how often a clone was seen (once, few, many) or the class of an expanded clone, and some rows leave it out.

TRBJ2-2 TRBV12-5 - TRBD2 TGTGCTAGTGGCCGCTACCCTGGTGCTAGCGGGGGCCGGGTAACCGGGGAGCTGTTTTTT CASGRYPGASGGRVTGELFF
TRBJ2-4 TRBV12-3/TRBV12-4 - TRBD1 TGTGCCAGCAGTTATAGGGGGCTTCAGTACTTC CASSYRGLQYF
TRBJ2-5 TRBV6-1 - - TGTGCCAGCAGTGAATGGGGTGTCGTAAGGGCGGGAGAGACCCAGTACTTC CASSEWGVVRAGETQYF
TRBJ1-4 TRBV5-4 - TRBD1 TGTGCCAGCAGCTTGGCGCAGGGGGCTGGTGAAAAACTGTTTTTT CASSLAQGAGEKLFF
TRBJ1-6 TRBV14 - - TGTGCCAGCAGCCTATGGGCAGGCAATTCACCCCTCCACTTT CASSLWAGNSPLHF
TRBJ2-3 TRBV19 - - TGTGCCAGTAGCATCCAGTCCACAGATACGCAGTATTTT CASSIQSTDTQYF
TRBJ1-3 TRBV2 few - TGTGCCAGCAGTGTGGGGGAGGGGCTTGCTGGAAACACCATATATTTT CASSVGEGLAGNTIYF
TRBJ2-5 TRBV18 - - TGTGCCAGCTCACCAGAGAAAGAGACCCAGTACTTC CASSPEKETQYF
TRBJ1-5 TRBV7-2 - - TGTGCCAGCAGCTTAGTCGGGAAACAGCCCCAGCATTTT CASSLVGKQPQHF
TRBJ2-7 TRBV5-1 - - TGCGCCAGCAGCAACGACAGACCCGAGCAGTACTTC CASSNDRPEQYF
TRBJ1-3 TRBV5-6 - - TGTGCCAGCACCCACCGGACGTTGGGACTCTCTGGAAACACCATATATTTT CASTHRTLGLSGNTIYF
TRBJ2-7 TRBV19 - - TGTGCCAGTAGTATAGGCACCCGAGGCTACGAGCAGTACTTC CASSIGTRGYEQYF
TRBJ2-1 TRBV2 once - TGTGCCAGCAGTGAATCTCAGTCACCGAATGAGCAGTTCTTC CASSESQSPNEQFF
TRBJ1-1 TRBV21-1 - - TGTGCCAGCATACAAACAGGGATCGCTTTCTTT CASIQTGIAFF